The source of this T cell receptor beta chain is a study of Tregs in tolerant kidney transplant recipients. The wider study: Mixed chimerism was transient after nonmyeloablative marrow transplants from related graft donors. Tregs grew around 16 days with irradiated donor B cells, restimulated on day 11. CD4+CD25+CD127- cells came from approximately three-day belatacept mixed lymphocyte reactions, some with approximately 5-day graft donor restimulation. Whole-study results and caveats: Antigen-driven expansion was suggested because donor-specific Tregs expanded more than all Tregs in tolerant patients.

As to this clone: Its target is unknown.

Per germline, CDR1 MNHEY and CDR2 SVGAGI. The CDR3 extends over 13 amino acids. The ends were cut back, 0 bases at V and 1 base at J, with 0 bases in the middle. TCRdb keeps only in-frame clones here, not all; method: immunoSEQ multiplex PCR. The table records roughly 10,000 clones, around 91% of them present only once. The sequenced sample was Tregs from blood cultured with allogeneic cells, obtained before the transplant. This receptor was obtained from a human patient who received a combined kidney and bone marrow transplant. This sequence joins TRBV6-5 and TRBJ2-2, with D hard to call. As DNA, the CDR3 is TGTGCCAGCAGTTACTCGAACACCGGGGAGCTGTTTTTT. This sequence encodes CASSYSNTGELFF.